This T cell receptor (beta chain) was identified during a study of blood T cells in healthy people across ages (dated by TCRdb to 2014 to 2015). A note on the overall study: In model experiments, template switching captured roughly one uniquely barcoded TCR beta cDNA molecule for every two T cells. To track age-related changes in TCR beta repertoire diversity, the study relied on deep sequencing normalized with unique cDNA molecular identifiers. The donors were divided into four age groups: young (average approximately 16 years), middle-aged (about 39), aged (approximately 64) and long-lived (around 87). To avoid experimental bias, donors of different ages were spread randomly across the sequencing lanes. The study analyzed two additional independent replicas of 1 million unique cDNA reads from the same blood draw for two donors, one aged 18 to 29 and one aged 80 or older. What the authors observed across the whole study: Estimates of total diversity from one million sequenced T cells were regarded as lower bounds and underestimates. Observed TCR beta diversity per million T cells fell roughly linearly with age, and a significant reduction was already apparent by age roughly 41. The long-lived group showed more naive CD4+ T cells, fewer expanded clones and increased TCR diversity than the aged group, suggesting age selection. Donor CMV infection status was unknown, potentially confounding age-related changes in expanded clonotypes. Observed TCR beta diversity correlated strongly with the percentage of naive T cells measured by flow cytometry. Because profiling used bulk unsorted PBMCs, naive and antigen-experienced compartments could not be compared conclusively.

In the case of this clonotype: It has no known antigen specificity. One end of the junction varies from germline; a read error may be responsible.

Systemically healthy Caucasian individuals from Russia, 35 to 40 in total and aged about 6 to 95 years, were included as donors. Roughly 10 milliliters of peripheral blood were drawn from each donor into EDTA-treated Vacutainer tubes. PBMCs were isolated by Ficoll-Paque density-gradient centrifugation, with at least 7 million obtained per sample. Trizol reagent was used to extract total RNA from the PBMCs, yielding at least 6 micrograms per sample. The percentages of naive CD45RAhigh/CD27high T cells were determined by flow cytometry on a PBMC aliquot from every donor. Libraries were prepared through 5' RACE. The sample was run on an Illumina HiSeq 2500. A second PCR of roughly 7 to 11 cycles was performed with a sample-barcoded 5' primer and a J-beta primer mix. A unique molecular identifier was introduced onto each TCR beta cDNA molecule by a template-switch 5' adaptor carrying 12 random nucleotides. Each sample yielded at least 2.5 million CDR3-containing paired-end reads. First-strand cDNA was synthesized from all RNA with the Mint cDNA synthesis kit, primed by a TRBC-specific oligonucleotide. Following uracil-DNA glycosylase treatment, all cDNA underwent a first 18-cycle PCR with the universal primers M1SS and BC2_uni_R. The paper's processing steps were these. For normalization, 1 million high-quality reads, each with a distinct molecular identifier, were randomly selected from each sample. Instead of being binned into consensus sequences, reads with shared molecular identifiers were discarded. CDR3 identification, clonotype clustering and error correction used MiTCR with a Q25 quality threshold and the strictest error-elimination algorithm. Lower-bound total TCR beta diversity was estimated with a nonparametric unseen species model using Euler transformation. TCRdb reprocessed the public reads (quality trimming at Q25 with fastp, clone calling with MiXCR) and kept in-frame beta chains. Identical CDR3 protein sequences are pooled into one entry, listed with their most common genes and DNA. The authors' filters were not applied to this entry. The table for this sample lists hundreds of thousands of distinct CDR3 sequences; less than 45% of them were counted only once. Roughly 30% of the sample lies in the top ten.

This TCR was sampled from a man older than 75 in good health. Material for sequencing was blood.

The DNA is TGCGCCAGCAGTTACGGGACAGTTAGGGCAGAGACCCAGTACTTC. Its translation is CASSYGTVRAETQYF. The chain is assembled from TRBV6-2 or TRBV6-3 and TRBJ2-5; 7 central bases correspond to TRBD1. From cysteine to phenylalanine, the CDR3 is 15 amino acids long. Only CDR3 DNA is held: 45 bases, read in frame from base 1. CDR1 MNHEY and CDR2 SVGEGT are derived from the germline V gene.